Listed here are 23 T cell receptor beta chains from one sample, sequenced in a study of patients and donors after allogeneic stem cell transplantation. TCRdb processed the RT-PCR reads anew with MiXCR; each CDR3 protein has one entry. The table has about a million distinct CDR3 sequences, 18% seen once. Input material: blood, either unsorted or a sorted T cell fraction (not recorded which). These receptors were obtained from a human donor who was either an allogeneic HSCT recipient or a stem cell or donor lymphocyte infusion donor (not recorded which). It is not recorded whose cells these are; they may come from a transplant donor.

This clonotype was detected ten times or more. The rearrangement joins TRBV12-3 or TRBV12-4 to TRBJ2-1; TRBD2 agrees at 7 bases. The trim removed 6 bases at V and 2 bases at J, leaving 10 bases unmatched. The CDR3 is 16 residues long. CDR3 nucleotide sequence: TGTGCCAGCAGAGTCGAGCGGGGATCAACCTACAATGAGCAGTTCTTC. Translated, it gives CASRVERGSTYNEQFF.

This clonotype was observed a handful of times. This sequence joins TRBV11-2 and TRBJ2-2; D gene uncertain. V lost 5 bases and J 0 bases, leaving 16 bases between the germline ends. The CDR3 is 17 residues long. The germline CDR1 and CDR2 sequences are SGHAT and FQNNGV. The CDR3 is CASSPTDGTSNTGELFF. CDR3 nucleotide sequence: TGTGCCAGCAGCCCCACGGACGGAACATCGAACACCGGGGAGCTGTTTTTT.

The chain combines TRBV6-1 with TRBJ1-1, with 8 positions matching TRBD1. The CDR3 has 14 residues. Germline trimming cut 7 bases from V and 4 bases from J; bases unmatched to any gene: 8. CDR1 is MNHNS and CDR2 is SASEGT in the germline V gene. DNA of the CDR3: TGTGCCAGCACCGACGACAGGGGAGGCACTGAAGCTTTCTTT. It specifies CASTDDRGGTEAFF.

Here the CDR3 reads CATSDAREGNTEAFF. The CDR3 nucleotides are TGTGCCACCAGTGATGCTCGAGAGGGTAACACTGAAGCTTTCTTT. The chain uses TRBV24-1 and TRBJ1-1; D gene uncertain. The germline V gene encodes CDR1 KGHDR and CDR2 SFDVKD. The germline V and J ends were trimmed by 3 bases and 2 bases, with 12 bases remaining between them. This CDR3 comprises 15 residues.

This clonotype was found many times. The chain employs TRBV12-3 or TRBV12-4 and TRBJ1-1; tentatively, D is TRBD1 (5 bases). The CDR3 extends over 14 amino acids. With 2 bases removed from V and 5 bases from J, the gap between germline ends came to 12 bases. The CDR3 DNA is TGTGCCAGCAGTTTATGGGACGGGGGGACTGAAGCTTTCTTT. Residues: CASSLWDGGTEAFF.

Points on this clonotype: In this CDR3 the conserved last residue, phenylalanine or tryptophan, is missing, so a read error is likely. This chain connects TRBV7-9 to TRBJ1-1, with 7 bases matching TRBD1. From germline, CDR1 is SEHNR and CDR2 FQNEAQ (reference sequence). The CDR3 consists of 14 residues. V shed 5 bases, J shed 0 bases, and the junction held 3 bases outside the gene matches. CDR3 in DNA: TGTGCCAGCAGCCGGGGACAGATGAACACTGAAGCTTTCATT. Its protein product is CASSRGQMNTEAFI.

J is TRBJ2-4 and V is TRBV20-1, with 11 bases aligning to TRBD2. The germline gives CDR1 DFQATT, CDR2 SNEGSKA (reference sequence). The CDR3 has 16 residues. V shed 6 bases and J 3 bases; nucleotides not matched to a gene: 10. CDR3 in DNA: TGCAGTGCCCAGACTAGCGGGGCTGGGGGCAAAAACATTCAGTACTTC. Protein: CSAQTSGAGGKNIQYF.

This rearrangement joins TRBV5-4 to TRBJ2-5; the match to TRBD2 covers 11 bases. Germline trimming cut 3 bases from V and 1 base from J; bases unmatched to any gene: 11. This CDR3 region has 18 residues. Germline CDR1 reads SGHNT; CDR2 reads YYREEE (reference sequence). The CDR3 loop reads CASSSLRLAGLGQETQYF. CDR3 in DNA: TGTGCCAGCAGCTCCCTCCGACTAGCGGGACTAGGCCAAGAGACCCAGTACTTC.

This clonotype has more than one count but fewer than ten. The genes are TRBV4-1 and TRBJ2-5, with a weak D call TRBD2 (5 bases). Trimming shortened V by 0 bases and J by 4 bases, and 12 bases separated the two germline ends. CDR1 is MGHRA and CDR2 is YSYEKL in the germline V gene. This CDR3 spans 15 amino acids. The CDR3 nucleotides are TGCGCCAGCAGCCAAGATCGGGGAGTTGGAGAGACCCAGTACTTC. This gives the protein CASSQDRGVGETQYF.

This rearrangement joins TRBV9 to TRBJ2-3; 8 bases fit TRBD2. V was pared by 2 bases and J by 1 base, with 3 bases of the junction left unmatched. This CDR3 spans 15 amino acids. Per germline, CDR1 SGDLS and CDR2 YYNGEE. CDR3 residues: CASSVGGAGTDTQYF. In DNA form, the CDR3 reads TGTGCCAGCAGCGTCGGGGGGGCCGGCACAGATACGCAGTATTTT.

This clonotype came up a few times. V gene TRBV10-3 combines with J gene TRBJ1-4, with a possible D match to TRBD1 (6 bases). Looked up from germline, CDR1 is ENHRY and CDR2 is SYGVKD. CDR3 length: 13 residues. Deletions cut 3 bases from V and 7 bases from J, with 9 bases between. This CDR3 reads CAISDKGGEKLFF. In nucleotides, the CDR3 is TGTGCCATCAGTGATAAAGGGGGTGAAAAACTGTTTTTT.

This clonotype showed up just a few times. The chain employs TRBV24-1 and TRBJ2-2, with a possible D match to TRBD1 (5 bases). Per the germline V gene, CDR1 is KGHDR and CDR2 is SFDVKD. This CDR3 contains 12 residues. V dropped 7 bases and J dropped 8 bases, with 10 bases sitting between them. The CDR3 reads CATSAGRGELFF. The CDR3 DNA is TGTGCCACCAGCGCAGGGCGAGGGGAGCTGTTTTTT.

The CDR3 coding sequence is TGCGCCAGCAGCCATGGCCAGGGGACTTCCTACGAGCAGTACTTC. Translated: CASSHGQGTSYEQYF. This chain uses TRBV4-3 with TRBJ2-7, with D possibly called TRBD1 or TRBD2 (6 bases each). V lost 3 bases to trimming and J lost 1 base, with 13 bases between them. From germline, CDR1 is LGHNA and CDR2 YSLEER. The CDR3 length is 15 residues.

This chain joins TRBV4-1 and TRBJ2-7; TRBD2 matches 8 bases. CDR1 is MGHRA, CDR2 YSYEKL, per germline. The CDR3 has 15 residues. Trimming cost V 1 base and J 4 bases; bases outside gene matches: 6. The CDR3 DNA sequence: TGCGCCAGCAGCCAAGTCCACTCTAGCGGGTACGAGCAGTACTTC. Translating gives CASSQVHSSGYEQYF.

This clonotype was seen repeatedly, ten times or more. The chain has TRBV29-1 and TRBJ2-1; perhaps TRBD2 as D (6 bases). The CDR3 runs 13 residues. The germline V gene has CDR1 SQVTM and CDR2 ANQGSEA. V lost 6 bases to trimming and J lost 9 bases, with 18 bases between them. CDR3 nucleotides: TGCAGCGTCTTCGGAGGGGCCGAGGGTGAGCAGTTCTTC. Protein product: CSVFGGAEGEQFF.

The chain has TRBV20-1 and TRBJ1-1; 9 bases map to TRBD1. The germline CDR1 and CDR2 sequences are DFQATT and SNEGSKA (reference sequence). The ends lost 6 bases at V and 2 bases at J; junction bases unmatched: 7. The CDR3 runs 14 residues. The CDR3 region is CSAGTGTTNTEAFF. DNA of the CDR3: TGCAGTGCCGGGACAGGGACTACCAACACTGAAGCTTTCTTT.

This clonotype was seen a handful of times. The CDR3 region is CASSADRGDTGELFF. The CDR3 bases are TGTGCCAGCTCAGCGGACAGGGGTGACACCGGGGAGCTGTTTTTT. The chain is built from TRBV18 and TRBJ2-2, with 9 bases lining up with TRBD1. CDR1 is KGHSH, CDR2 LQKENI, per germline. V shed 5 bases, J shed 3 bases, and the junction held 4 bases outside the gene matches. The CDR3 loop spans 15 amino acids.

The chain employs TRBV6-5 and TRBJ2-1; D unresolved. This CDR3 contains 11 residues. Trimming took off 6 bases at V and 8 bases at J, with 8 bases between the two ends. The germline gives CDR1 MNHEY, CDR2 SVGAGI. The CDR3 loop reads CASRPPDEQFF. The CDR3, as DNA: TGTGCCAGCAGGCCCCCGGATGAGCAGTTCTTC.

The J gene is TRBJ2-7, the V gene TRBV12-3 or TRBV12-4, with 9 bases aligning to TRBD2. The CDR3 is 14 residues long. The J segment lost 3 bases and the V segment lost 7 bases, leaving 7 bases of the junction unmatched. CDR3 coding DNA: TGTGCCAGCACCACGGGACTAGCCGGCTACGAGCAGTACTTC. It codes for CASTTGLAGYEQYF.

This clonotype was detected only a few times. The rearrangement joins TRBV30 to TRBJ2-5, with a possible D match to TRBD1 (6 bases). V was pared by 5 bases and J by 5 bases, with 12 bases between. The CDR3 totals 12 residues. Germline-derived CDR1 and CDR2 are GTSNPN and SVGIG (reference sequence). CDR3 loop: CAWDRPSETQYF. The DNA of the CDR3 is TGTGCCTGGGACAGGCCTTCGGAGACCCAGTACTTC.

This clonotype occurred many times. CDR3 protein: CASSFKSSGDTQYF. In DNA, the CDR3 is TGCGCCAGCAGCTTCAAGTCTAGCGGAGATACGCAGTATTTT. The gene calls are TRBV5-1 and TRBJ2-3, with 7 nucleotides matching TRBD2. The length of the CDR3 is 14 residues. The trim removed 2 bases at V and 5 bases at J, leaving 5 bases unmatched. The V gene's germline CDR1 is SGHRS and CDR2 YFSETQ.

This clonotype has only a few counts. The rearrangement uses TRBV12-5 and TRBJ1-1, with D perhaps matching TRBD1 (6 bases). Trimming took 8 bases from V and 1 from J, leaving 11 bases between them. Germline loops: CDR1 LGHNT, CDR2 FRNRAP. This CDR3 has 13 residues. The CDR3 sequence: CASMGHTNTEAFF. The DNA of the CDR3 is TGTGCTAGTATGGGACACACGAACACTGAAGCTTTCTTT.

The table lists this clonotype with a few counts. This chain uses TRBV12-3 or TRBV12-4 with TRBJ2-7; the D is unclear. Trimming took 1 base from V and 7 from J, leaving 14 bases between them. The CDR3 is 14 residues long. The CDR3 reads CASSLEGLLREQYF. The CDR3 DNA is TGTGCCAGCAGTTTAGAGGGTTTGTTGCGGGAGCAGTACTTC.